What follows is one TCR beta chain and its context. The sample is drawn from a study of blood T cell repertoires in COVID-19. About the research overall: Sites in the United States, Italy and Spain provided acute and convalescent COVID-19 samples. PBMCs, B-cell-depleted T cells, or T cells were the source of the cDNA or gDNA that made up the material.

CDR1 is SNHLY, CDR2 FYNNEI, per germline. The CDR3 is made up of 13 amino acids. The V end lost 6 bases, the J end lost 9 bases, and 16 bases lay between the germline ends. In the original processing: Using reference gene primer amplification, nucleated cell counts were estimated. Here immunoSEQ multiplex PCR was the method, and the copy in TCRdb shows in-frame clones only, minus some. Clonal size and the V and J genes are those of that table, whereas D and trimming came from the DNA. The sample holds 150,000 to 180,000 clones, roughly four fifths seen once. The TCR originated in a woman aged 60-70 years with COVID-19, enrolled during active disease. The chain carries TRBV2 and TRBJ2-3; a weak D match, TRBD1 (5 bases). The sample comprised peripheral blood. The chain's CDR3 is CASSFPPKGTQYF. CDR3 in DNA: TGTGCCAGCAGCTTCCCACCCAAGGGGACGCAGTATTTT.